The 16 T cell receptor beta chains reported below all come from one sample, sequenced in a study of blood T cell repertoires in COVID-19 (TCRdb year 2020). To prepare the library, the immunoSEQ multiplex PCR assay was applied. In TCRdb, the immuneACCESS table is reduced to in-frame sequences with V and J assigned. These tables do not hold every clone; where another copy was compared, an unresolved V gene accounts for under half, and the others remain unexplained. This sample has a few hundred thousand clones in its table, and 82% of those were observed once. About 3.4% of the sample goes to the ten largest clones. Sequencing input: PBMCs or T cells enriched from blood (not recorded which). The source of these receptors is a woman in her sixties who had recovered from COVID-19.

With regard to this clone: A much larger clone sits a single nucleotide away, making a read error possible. CDR3: CASSLGRVNTEAFF. The CDR3 nucleotides read TGTGCCAGCAGCTTAGGCAGGGTGAACACTGAAGCTTTCTTT. The chain couples TRBV7-8 to TRBJ1-1, with D possibly matching TRBD1 (5 bases). Germline loops: CDR1 SGHVS, CDR2 FQNEAQ. V dropped 1 base and J dropped 0 bases, with 6 bases sitting between them. The CDR3 has 14 amino acids.

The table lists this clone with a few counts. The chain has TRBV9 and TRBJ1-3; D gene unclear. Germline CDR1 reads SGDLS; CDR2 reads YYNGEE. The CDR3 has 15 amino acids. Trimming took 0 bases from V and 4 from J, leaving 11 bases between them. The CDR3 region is CASSVGAYSGNTIYF. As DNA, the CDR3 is TGTGCCAGCAGCGTAGGTGCGTACTCGGGAAACACCATATATTTT.

The CDR3 sequence is CSVGGADNYGYTF. CDR3 nucleotides: TGCAGCGTTGGTGGGGCAGATAACTATGGCTACACCTTC. The chain employs TRBV29-1 and TRBJ1-2, with D perhaps TRBD1 (5 bases). CDR3 length: 13 amino acids. Trimming took off 4 bases at V and 1 base at J, with 10 bases between the two ends. CDR1 is SQVTM, CDR2 ANQGSEA, per germline.

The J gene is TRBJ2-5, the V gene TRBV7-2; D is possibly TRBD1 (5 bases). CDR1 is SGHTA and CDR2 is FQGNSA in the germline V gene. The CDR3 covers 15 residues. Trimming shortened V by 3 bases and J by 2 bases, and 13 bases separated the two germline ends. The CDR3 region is CASSFGGHRQETQYF. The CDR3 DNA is TGTGCCAGCAGCTTCGGTGGACACCGACAAGAGACCCAGTACTTC.

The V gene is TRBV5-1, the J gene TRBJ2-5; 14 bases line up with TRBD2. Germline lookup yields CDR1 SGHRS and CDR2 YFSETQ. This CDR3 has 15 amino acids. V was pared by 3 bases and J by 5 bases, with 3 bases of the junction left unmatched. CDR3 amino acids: CASSWGLAGEETQYF. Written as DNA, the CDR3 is TGCGCCAGCAGCTGGGGACTAGCGGGGGAGGAGACCCAGTACTTC.

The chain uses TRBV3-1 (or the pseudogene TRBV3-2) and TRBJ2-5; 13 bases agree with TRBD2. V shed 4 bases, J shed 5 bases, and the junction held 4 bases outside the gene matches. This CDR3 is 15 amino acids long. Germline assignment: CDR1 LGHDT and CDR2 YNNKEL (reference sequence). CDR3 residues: CASSPTSGGRETQYF. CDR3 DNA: TGTGCCAGCAGCCCGACTAGCGGGGGGCGGGAGACCCAGTACTTC.

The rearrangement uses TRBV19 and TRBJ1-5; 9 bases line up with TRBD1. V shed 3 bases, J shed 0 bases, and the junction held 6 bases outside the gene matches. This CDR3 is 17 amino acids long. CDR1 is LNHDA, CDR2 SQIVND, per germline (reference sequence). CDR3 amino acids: CASSMVGQGYSNQPQHF. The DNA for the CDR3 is TGTGCCAGTAGTATGGTAGGACAGGGGTATAGCAATCAGCCCCAGCATTTT.

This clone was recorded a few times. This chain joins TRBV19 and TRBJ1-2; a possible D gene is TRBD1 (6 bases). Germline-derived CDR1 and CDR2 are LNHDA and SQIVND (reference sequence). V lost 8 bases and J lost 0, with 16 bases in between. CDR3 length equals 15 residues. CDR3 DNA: TGTGCCAGTGTACCAGGGGTTACCACTAACTATGGCTACACCTTC. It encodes CASVPGVTTNYGYTF.

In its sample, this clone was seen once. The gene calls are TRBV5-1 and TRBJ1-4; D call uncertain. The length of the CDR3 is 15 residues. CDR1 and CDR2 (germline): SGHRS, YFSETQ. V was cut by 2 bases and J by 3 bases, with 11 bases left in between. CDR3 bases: TGCGCCAGCAGCTTCCAGGCAGCCCCTAATGAAAAACTGTTTTTT. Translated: CASSFQAAPNEKLFF.

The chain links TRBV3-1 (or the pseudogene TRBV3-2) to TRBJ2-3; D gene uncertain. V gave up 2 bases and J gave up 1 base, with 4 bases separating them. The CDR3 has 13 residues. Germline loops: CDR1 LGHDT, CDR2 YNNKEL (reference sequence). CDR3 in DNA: TGTGCCAGCAGCCAATCAGGCACAGATACGCAGTATTTT. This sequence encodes CASSQSGTDTQYF.

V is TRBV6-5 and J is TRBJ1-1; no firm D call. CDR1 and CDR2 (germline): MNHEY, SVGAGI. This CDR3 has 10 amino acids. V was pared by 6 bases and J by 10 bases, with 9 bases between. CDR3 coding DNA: TGTGCCAGCAGGGAGGCTAGAGCTTTCTTT. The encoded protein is CASREARAFF.

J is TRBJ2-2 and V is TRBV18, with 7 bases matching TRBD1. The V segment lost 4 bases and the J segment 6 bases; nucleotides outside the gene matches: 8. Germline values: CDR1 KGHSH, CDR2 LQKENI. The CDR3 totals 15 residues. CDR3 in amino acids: CASSLTGYEAGELFF. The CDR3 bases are TGTGCCAGCTCACTGACAGGGTATGAAGCCGGGGAGCTGTTTTTT. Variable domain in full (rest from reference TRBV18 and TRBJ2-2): NAGVMQNPRHLVRRRGQEARLRCSPMKGHSHVYWYRQLPEEGLKFMVYLQKENIIDESGMPKERFSAEFPKEGPSILRIQQVVRGDSAAYFCASSLTGYEAGELFFGEGSRLTVL.

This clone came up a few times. CDR3 bases: TGTGCCAGCAGTCGGGGGACAGGGGGAGGAGATGGCTACACCTTC. Translating it yields CASSRGTGGGDGYTF. This chain joins TRBV6-5 and TRBJ1-2; 11 bases match TRBD1. The CDR3 has 15 residues. V lost 5 bases and J lost 6; bases outside the gene matches: 8. Germline V gives CDR1 MNHEY, CDR2 SVGAGI.

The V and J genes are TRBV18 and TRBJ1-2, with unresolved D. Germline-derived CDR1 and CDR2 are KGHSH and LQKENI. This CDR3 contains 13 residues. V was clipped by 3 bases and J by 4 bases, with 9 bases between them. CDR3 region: CASSPDGVYGYTF. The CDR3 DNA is TGTGCCAGCTCACCCGACGGAGTCTATGGCTACACCTTC.

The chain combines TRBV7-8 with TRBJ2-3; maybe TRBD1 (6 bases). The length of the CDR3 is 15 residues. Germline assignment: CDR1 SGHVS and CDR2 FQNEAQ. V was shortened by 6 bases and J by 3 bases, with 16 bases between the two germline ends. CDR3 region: CASSPHLGGTDTQYF. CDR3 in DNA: TGTGCCAGCAGTCCACATCTAGGGGGTACAGATACGCAGTATTTT.

The CDR3 region has the DNA TGTGCCAGCAGCTTAGGGGGAACGGGGTACAATGAGCAGTTCTTC. The encoded protein is CASSLGGTGYNEQFF. The J gene is TRBJ2-1, the V gene TRBV7-2; D possibly corresponds to TRBD2 (5 bases). Germline V gene sequence: CDR1 SGHTA, CDR2 FQGNSA. There are 15 residues in the CDR3. V was cut by 1 base and J by 4 bases, with 11 bases left in between.